Described below is a single T cell receptor (beta chain) sequence and its context. Its target antigen remains unknown. No base quality values were provided; no much bigger clone lies one nucleotide off. The cohort comprised some 700 healthy bone marrow donors. All cohort members were sampled while nominally healthy, although unrecorded immune exposures were likely present. The donor tested CMV seronegative, placing the donor among the roughly 350 seronegative members of the cohort. A peripheral blood sample was collected from each donor, and TCR beta sequencing was performed on peripheral blood mononuclear cells. Genomic DNA was extracted from the blood cell samples with the Qiagen DNeasy Blood Extraction Kit. V is cut by 2 bases and J by 2 bases, and the space between the germline ends is 9 bases. The CDR3 numbers 14 residues from cysteine through phenylalanine. The DNA shown is the 42-base CDR3, in frame from base 1. Reading the germline V gene gives CDR1 LGHNA and CDR2 YSLEER.

This sample stems from a study of cytomegalovirus exposure and HLA in healthy donors (dated 2017 in TCRdb). Background on the whole study: An earlier analysis of approximately 640 of the donors reported approximately 270 Gb of sequence data and 100 million to 140 million unique TCR beta sequences from about 179 million T cells. An early release covering just under 650 HLA-typed donors comprised 300 to 350 gigabases of sequencing data and around 80 million unique TCR sequences. Of the roughly 400 genotyped donors, about 80% fell in the genetic ancestry cluster associated with self-reported Caucasian donors. The study aimed to test whether cataloging public T cell receptors could reveal signatures of past pathogen exposure. The study used immunosequencing to profile the T cell repertoires of about 670 subjects and linked those repertoires to cytomegalovirus serostatus. A separate validation cohort of 100 to 150 different subjects was used in addition to the approximately 700-subject first cohort. High-throughput TCR immunosequencing, statistical association of individual TCRs with disease status, and machine learning were combined to predict cytomegalovirus infection status. To study patterns of TCR occurrence, a later analysis re-analyzed previously published TCR beta repertoires from 500 to 850 donors and added high-resolution HLA genotyping. The later analysis used no new phenotypic data to find candidate immune exposures, relying instead on TCR beta sequences and their occurrence across donors. An earlier analysis of some 500 of the donors used high-throughput TCR beta sequencing to judge whether each TCR beta V gene segment behaved as functional or pseudogenic. Donor age, sex, ethnicity and CMV serostatus were compiled alongside the repertoire data. A later genetic analysis used genome-wide SNP genotypes for about 60% of the roughly 670 donors, treating that subset as a discovery cohort. Every discovery cohort repertoire had been produced on one sequencing platform. Class I and class II HLA loci were covered by the typing at four-digit resolution. Typing coverage varied by locus: 629-630 donors for A, B, C, DRB1 and DQB1; more than 500 for DQA1; 606 for DPA1; 400 to 480 for DPB1. Roughly 5 DR-DQ haplotypes were handled as single units for association and clustering, since linkage in the cohort was strong. Among a few hundred genotyped donors of the cohort, an average of around 240,000 unique TCR beta nucleotide sequences were sequenced per donor, roughly 18% of them non-productive.

Library prep was done by the immunoSEQ multiplex PCR assay. For the multiplex PCR, a mixture combining 60 forward primers for TCR Vbeta segments and 13 reverse primers for TCR Jbeta segments was used. A multiplex PCR assay on genomic DNA amplified the CDR3 region of rearranged TCR beta genes. Amplified TCR beta libraries were sequenced as 87-base-pair reads on the Illumina HiSeq System. The source study handled its data this way. Across the 500 to 700 repertoires, a later analysis counted roughly 77 million unique TCR beta chains, roughly 11 million of which were shared by at least two donors. Raw reads were error-corrected and collapsed into unique sequences by a nearest-neighbor algorithm in which closely related sequences were merged to remove PCR and sequencing errors. Alignment of CDR3 sequences to IMGT reference sequences was used to assign V, D and J gene segments. For a sequence to be retained, a match of at least six nucleotides was required to both a V gene segment and a J gene segment. A rearrangement counted as productive if the CDR3 had no stop codons and remained in frame with V and J, and every other rearrangement counted as non-productive. Following IMGT convention, CDR3 was defined as the stretch from the second conserved V-encoded cysteine up to the conserved J-encoded phenylalanine. The earlier analysis of 500 to 750 of the donors excluded any sequence lacking an unambiguous match to a single V gene segment. In an earlier analysis of some 590 of the donors, a V segment was called functional when productive rearrangements were above 56.7%, and segregating when the standard deviation between donors exceeded 5%. A statistical classification framework was developed to diagnose cytomegalovirus status using the catalog of TCR beta chain sequences. In a later analysis, V and J genes were assigned by comparing TCR nucleotide sequences against IMGT/GENE-DB human TR gene sequences. A later analysis assigned CDR3 sequences and most-parsimonious VDJ recombination scenarios with the TCRdist pipeline. In a later analysis, every TCR beta chain was defined by the combination of its CDR3 amino acid sequence and its V-gene family, and reads without a unique V-gene family were dropped. To address suspected cross-contamination and a sequencing artifact, a later analysis removed roughly 640 highly shared, low-generation-probability nucleotide sequences. In a later analysis, a clonal expansion index for each public chain was calculated from normalized within-repertoire ranks of inferred template counts. In a later analysis, generation probabilities were computed with a VDJ recombination model fitted to out-of-frame rearrangements, and the resulting probabilities were checked against IGoR. In a later analysis, TCR-TCR, TCR-HLA and TCR-CMV co-occurrence was scored with hypergeometric tests, and a repertoire-size bias correction was applied to TCR pairs. To estimate false discovery rates, a later analysis permuted the HLA or CMV assignments 20 times. In a later analysis, co-occurring TCRs were grouped with DBSCAN, and TCRdist sequence similarity was added when clustering was performed within HLA-allele-positive subsets. Co-occurrence clustering excluded repertoires with fewer than 30,000 or more than 120,000 public chains, plus five with anomalous nucleotide sharing. The source is immuneACCESS, and TCRdb retained only in-frame sequences with V and J called. Part of the clones is not carried over; for the studies checked, unresolved V genes explain less than half of this, and the remainder is unexplained. V and J calls and clone size are those listed in that table; D and trimming were worked out from the DNA. The sample records 95,000 to 150,000 clones, approximately 80% of which are singletons. Around 3.9% of the sample is in the top ten clones.

The paper as a whole reports these results and caveats: Because some donors lacked HLA typing at each locus, the association tests relied only on the typed subset. It was suggested by the authors that the approach could potentially be generalized to other disease states and immunological phenotypes. A later analysis found that HLA-associated TCR beta chains were more clonally expanded and had lower generation probabilities than equally common non-associated chains. A later genetic analysis reported fewer N-insertions in productive TCRs among donors in an Asian-associated ancestry cluster than the roughly 640-donor mean. In a later analysis, several top co-occurrence clusters were reported to appear linked to parvovirus B19, influenza, CMV and Epstein-Barr virus. In a later analysis, TCR association rates were found to vary across HLA loci, with the most associated TCRs seen for DRB1 alleles and the fewest for HLA-C alleles. Over 15 rarely observed V segments, including chromosome 9 orphons, were excluded from the earlier analysis of several hundred of the donors because counts were too low. A group of highly shared sequence variants was considered likely to be a technical artifact of the sequencing pipeline. Across donors, most TCR sequences were observed very rarely, whereas some public TCRs were present in many individuals. When HLA alleles, especially DR and DQ, strongly co-occurred, TCR associations were difficult to assign to individual alleles. The study listed 170 or so TCR beta chains as associated with cytomegalovirus. In an earlier analysis of 450 to 750 of the donors, most TCR beta V segments appeared in productive rearrangements about 87% or about 30% of the time, broadly matching IMGT annotations. A further reported finding was that TCR beta sequences accurately predicted the HLA-A and HLA-B alleles for most subjects in the first cohort. Correlated functional status among segregating V segments might reflect linkage disequilibrium, but an unknown experimental factor could not be ruled out. V-gene and J-gene trimming of TCR beta chains was associated with a missense DCLRE1C variant in a later genetic analysis, and the association was replicated in an independent cohort. Presence/absence analyses assumed roughly uniform sequencing depth across donors, an assumption that may not hold. According to a later analysis, most CMV-associated TCR beta chains appeared to be HLA-restricted, and the HLA associations seemed to be driven largely by CMV exposure. Immune exposure information for the cohort was limited to CMV serostatus. A few of the identified cytomegalovirus-associated TCR beta chains were confirmed in vitro to be specific for cytomegalovirus antigens. The classifier was reported to diagnose cytomegalovirus status with high specificity and sensitivity in both the original and validation cohorts. Some IMGT-functional V segments, including TRBV6-2 and TRBV6-3, could not be distinguished by the 87-base-pair reads and were therefore excluded. At a false discovery rate of 0.05, a later analysis linked fewer than 20,000 TCR beta sequences to specific HLA alleles. The cohort was sequenced for TCR beta chains only, and without alpha or paired-chain data the features that could be detected were limited.

The sample consisted of PBMCs. The origin of this receptor is a man between 40 and 49 years old in good health and CMV-seronegative. Recombination linked TRBV4-3 to TRBJ2-5, with the D gene uncertain. The CDR3: CASSQMPKQETQYF. The sequenced DNA: TGCGCCAGCAGCCAAATGCCTAAACAAGAGACCCAGTACTTC.